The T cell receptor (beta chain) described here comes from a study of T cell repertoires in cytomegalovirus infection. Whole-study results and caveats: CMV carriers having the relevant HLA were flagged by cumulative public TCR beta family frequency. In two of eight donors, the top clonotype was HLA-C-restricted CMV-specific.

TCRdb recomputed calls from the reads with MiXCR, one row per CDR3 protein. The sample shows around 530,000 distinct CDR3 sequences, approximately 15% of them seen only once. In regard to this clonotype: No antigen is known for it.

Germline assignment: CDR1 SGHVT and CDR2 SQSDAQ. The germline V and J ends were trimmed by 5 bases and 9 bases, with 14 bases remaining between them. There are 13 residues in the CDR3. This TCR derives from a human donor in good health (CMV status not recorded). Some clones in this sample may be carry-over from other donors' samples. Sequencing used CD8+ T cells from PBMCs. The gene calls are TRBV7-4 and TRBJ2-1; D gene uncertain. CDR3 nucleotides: TGTGCCAGCAGCCCCCTAGGTAGTGCTGAGCAGTTCTTC. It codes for CASSPLGSAEQFF.